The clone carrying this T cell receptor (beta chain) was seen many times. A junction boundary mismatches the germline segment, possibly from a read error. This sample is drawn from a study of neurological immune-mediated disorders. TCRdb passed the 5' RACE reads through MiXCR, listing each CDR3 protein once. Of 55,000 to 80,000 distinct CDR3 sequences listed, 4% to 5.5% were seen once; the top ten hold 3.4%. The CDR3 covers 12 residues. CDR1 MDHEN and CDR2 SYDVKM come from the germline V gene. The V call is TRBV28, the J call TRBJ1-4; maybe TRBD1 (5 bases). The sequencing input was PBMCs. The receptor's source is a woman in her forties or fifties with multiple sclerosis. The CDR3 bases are TGTGCCAGCAGTTTGACGGCCGGGGCCCTTGCTTTT. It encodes CASSLTAGALAF.